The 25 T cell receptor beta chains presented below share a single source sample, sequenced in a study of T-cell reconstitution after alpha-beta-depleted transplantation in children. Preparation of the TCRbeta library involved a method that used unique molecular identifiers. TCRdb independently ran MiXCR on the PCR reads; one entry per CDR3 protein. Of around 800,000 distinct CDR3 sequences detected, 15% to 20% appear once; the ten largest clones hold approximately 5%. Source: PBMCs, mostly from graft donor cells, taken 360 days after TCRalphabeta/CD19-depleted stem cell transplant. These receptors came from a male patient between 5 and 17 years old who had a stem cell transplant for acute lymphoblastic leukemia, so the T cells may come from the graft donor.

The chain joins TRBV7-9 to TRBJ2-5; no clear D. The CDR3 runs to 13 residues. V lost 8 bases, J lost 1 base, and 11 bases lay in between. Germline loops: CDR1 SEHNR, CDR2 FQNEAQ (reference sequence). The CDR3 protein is CASLGRLQETQYF. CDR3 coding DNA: TGTGCCAGCCTCGGCAGGCTCCAAGAGACCCAGTACTTC.

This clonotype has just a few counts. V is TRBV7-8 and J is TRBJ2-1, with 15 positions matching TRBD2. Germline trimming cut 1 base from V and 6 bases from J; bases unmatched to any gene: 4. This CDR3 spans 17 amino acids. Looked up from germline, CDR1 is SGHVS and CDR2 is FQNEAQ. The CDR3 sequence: CASSLGGLAGGGNEQFF. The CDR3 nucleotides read TGTGCCAGCAGCTTAGGTGGACTAGCGGGAGGGGGCAATGAGCAGTTCTTC.

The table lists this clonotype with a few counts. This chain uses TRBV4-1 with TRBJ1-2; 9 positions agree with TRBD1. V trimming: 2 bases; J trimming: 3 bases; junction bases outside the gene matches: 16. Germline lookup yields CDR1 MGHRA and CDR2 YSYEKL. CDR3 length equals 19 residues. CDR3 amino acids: CASSQIHYRRDRVDYGYTF. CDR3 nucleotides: TGCGCCAGCAGCCAAATCCACTATCGGCGGGACAGGGTTGACTATGGCTACACCTTC.

CDR3 loop: CASSYSPRTSGGSYNEQFF. In nucleotides, the CDR3 is TGTGCCAGCAGTTACTCCCCTAGGACTAGCGGGGGGTCCTACAATGAGCAGTTCTTC. V usage is TRBV6-5 and J usage is TRBJ2-1, with TRBD2 matching 14 bases. There are 19 residues in the CDR3. From germline, CDR1 is MNHEY and CDR2 SVGAGI. Trimming removed 0 bases from V and 1 base from J; junction bases left unmatched: 5.

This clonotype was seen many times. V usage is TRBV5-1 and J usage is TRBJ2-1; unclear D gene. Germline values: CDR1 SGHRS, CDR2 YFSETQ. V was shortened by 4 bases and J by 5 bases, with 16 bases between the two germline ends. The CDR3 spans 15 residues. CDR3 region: CASSPSVRSHNEQFF. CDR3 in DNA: TGCGCCAGCAGCCCCTCTGTTAGAAGTCACAATGAGCAGTTCTTC.

The chain's CDR3 is CASSEWRPETEAFF. CDR3 bases: TGTGCCAGCAGTGAATGGAGGCCGGAGACGGAAGCTTTCTTT. This rearrangement joins TRBV25-1 to TRBJ1-1; D uncertain. Looked up from germline, CDR1 is MGHDK and CDR2 is SYGVNS. CDR3 length: 14 amino acids. V lost 1 base and J 8 bases, leaving 14 bases between the germline ends.

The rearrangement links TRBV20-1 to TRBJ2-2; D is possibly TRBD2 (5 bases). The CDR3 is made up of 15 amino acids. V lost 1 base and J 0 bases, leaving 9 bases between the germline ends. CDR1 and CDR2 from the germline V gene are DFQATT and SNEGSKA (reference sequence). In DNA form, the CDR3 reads TGCAGTGCTAGAGCGGGGATTACGAACACCGGGGAGCTGTTTTTT. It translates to CSARAGITNTGELFF.

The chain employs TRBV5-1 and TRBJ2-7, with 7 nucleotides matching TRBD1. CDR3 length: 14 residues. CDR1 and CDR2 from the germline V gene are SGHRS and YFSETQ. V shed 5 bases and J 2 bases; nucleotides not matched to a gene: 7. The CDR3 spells CASSMIGTAYEQYF. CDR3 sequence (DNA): TGCGCCAGCAGTATGATCGGGACAGCCTACGAGCAGTACTTC.

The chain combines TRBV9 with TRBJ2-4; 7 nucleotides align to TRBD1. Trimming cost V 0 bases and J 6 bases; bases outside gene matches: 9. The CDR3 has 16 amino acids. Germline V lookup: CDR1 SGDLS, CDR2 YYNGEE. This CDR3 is CASSVGPPGTANIQYF. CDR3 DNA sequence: TGTGCCAGCAGCGTAGGGCCCCCCGGGACAGCAAACATTCAGTACTTC.

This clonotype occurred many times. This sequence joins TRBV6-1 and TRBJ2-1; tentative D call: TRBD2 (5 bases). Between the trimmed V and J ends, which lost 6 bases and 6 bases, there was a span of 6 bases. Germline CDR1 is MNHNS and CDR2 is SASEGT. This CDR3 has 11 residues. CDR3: CASRAGNEQFF. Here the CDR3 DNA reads TGTGCCAGCAGGGCGGGCAATGAGCAGTTCTTC.

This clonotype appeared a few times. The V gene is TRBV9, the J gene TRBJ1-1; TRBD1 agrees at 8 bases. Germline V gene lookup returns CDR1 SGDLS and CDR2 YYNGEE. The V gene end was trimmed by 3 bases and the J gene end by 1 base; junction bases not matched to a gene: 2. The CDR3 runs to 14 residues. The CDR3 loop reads CASSEGTGNTEAFF. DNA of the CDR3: TGTGCCAGCAGCGAGGGGACAGGGAACACTGAAGCTTTCTTT. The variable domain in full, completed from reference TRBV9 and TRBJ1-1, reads DSGVTQTPKHLITATGQRVTLRCSPRSGDLSVYWYQQSLDQGLQFLIQYYNGEERAKGNILERFSAQQFPDLHSELNLSSLELGDSALYFCASSEGTGNTEAFFGQGTRLTVV.

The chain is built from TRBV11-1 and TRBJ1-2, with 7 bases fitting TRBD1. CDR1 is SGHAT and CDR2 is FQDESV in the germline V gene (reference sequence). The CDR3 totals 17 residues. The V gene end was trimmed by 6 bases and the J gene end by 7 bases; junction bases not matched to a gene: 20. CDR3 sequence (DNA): TGTGCCAGCAGTTTCGAACTGACAGGGCGGGACTGGCGTGGCTACACCTTC. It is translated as CASSFELTGRDWRGYTF.

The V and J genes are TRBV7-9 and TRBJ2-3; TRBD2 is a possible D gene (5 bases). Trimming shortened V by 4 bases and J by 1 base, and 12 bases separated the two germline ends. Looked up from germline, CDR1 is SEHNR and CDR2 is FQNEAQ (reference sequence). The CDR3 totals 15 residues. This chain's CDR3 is CASSSGLSGTDTQYF. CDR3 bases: TGTGCCAGCAGCTCAGGACTTTCTGGCACAGATACGCAGTATTTT.

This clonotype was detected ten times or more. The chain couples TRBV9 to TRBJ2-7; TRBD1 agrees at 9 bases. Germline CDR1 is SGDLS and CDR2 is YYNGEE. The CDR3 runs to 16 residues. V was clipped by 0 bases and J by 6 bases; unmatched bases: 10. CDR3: CASSVASGTGRREQYF. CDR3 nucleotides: TGTGCCAGCAGCGTAGCTTCGGGGACAGGGAGGCGCGAGCAGTACTTC. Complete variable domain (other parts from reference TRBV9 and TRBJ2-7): DSGVTQTPKHLITATGQRVTLRCSPRSGDLSVYWYQQSLDQGLQFLIQYYNGEERAKGNILERFSAQQFPDLHSELNLSSLELGDSALYFCASSVASGTGRREQYFGPGTRLTVT.

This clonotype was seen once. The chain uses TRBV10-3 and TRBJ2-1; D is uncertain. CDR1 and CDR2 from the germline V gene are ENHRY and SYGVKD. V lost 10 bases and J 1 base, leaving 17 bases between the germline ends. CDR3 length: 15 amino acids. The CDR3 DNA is TGTGCCAACCCGACTGGGCGGTCTTCCTACAATGAGCAGTTCTTC. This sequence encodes CANPTGRSSYNEQFF.

DNA for the CDR3: TGCGCCAGCAGTCGAATAGGAGGGATCTATGGCTACACCTTC. It codes for CASSRIGGIYGYTF. This chain joins TRBV5-1 and TRBJ1-2; D is unresolved. CDR1 is SGHRS, CDR2 YFSETQ, per germline. The V end was cut by 5 bases, the J end by 4 bases, with 15 bases between. The CDR3 contains 14 residues.

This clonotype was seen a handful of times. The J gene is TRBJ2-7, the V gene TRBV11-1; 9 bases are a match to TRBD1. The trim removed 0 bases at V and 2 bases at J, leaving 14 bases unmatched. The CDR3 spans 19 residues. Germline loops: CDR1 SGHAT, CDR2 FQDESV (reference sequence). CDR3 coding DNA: TGTGCCAGCAGCTTAGCGGTTGCCCCCCGGGACAGGGTTACCTACGAGCAGTACTTC. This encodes CASSLAVAPRDRVTYEQYF.

The CDR3 nucleotides read TGTGCCAGCAGCGCGGGTGCTCGCCTGACTTTC. It yields the protein CASSAGARLTF. The rearrangement joins TRBV9 to TRBJ2-6; D gene ambiguous. The CDR3 is 11 amino acids. Germline values: CDR1 SGDLS, CDR2 YYNGEE. The V end was cut by 3 bases, the J end by 15 bases, with 10 bases between.

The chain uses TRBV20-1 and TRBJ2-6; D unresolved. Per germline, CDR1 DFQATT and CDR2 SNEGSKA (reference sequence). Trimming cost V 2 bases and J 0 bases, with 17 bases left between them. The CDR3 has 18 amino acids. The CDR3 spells CSARPLMTTTSGANVLTF. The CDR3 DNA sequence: TGCAGTGCTAGACCGCTTATGACGACCACCTCTGGGGCCAACGTCCTGACTTTC.

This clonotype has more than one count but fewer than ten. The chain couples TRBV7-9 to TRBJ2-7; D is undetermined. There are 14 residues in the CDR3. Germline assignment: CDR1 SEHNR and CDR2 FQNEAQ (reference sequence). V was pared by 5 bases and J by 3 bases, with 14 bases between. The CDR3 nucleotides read TGTGCCAGCAGCAACCCCGAGGCGGACTACGAGCAGTACTTC. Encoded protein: CASSNPEADYEQYF.

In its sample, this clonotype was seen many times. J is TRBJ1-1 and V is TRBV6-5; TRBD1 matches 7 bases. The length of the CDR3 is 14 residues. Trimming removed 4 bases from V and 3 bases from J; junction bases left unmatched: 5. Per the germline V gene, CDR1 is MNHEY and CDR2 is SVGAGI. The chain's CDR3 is CASSFRQGYTEAFF. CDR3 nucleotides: TGTGCCAGCAGTTTTCGACAGGGATACACTGAAGCTTTCTTT.

The CDR3 region is CSVWWVGLKETQYF. The CDR3 bases are TGCAGCGTTTGGTGGGTAGGGCTGAAAGAGACCCAGTACTTC. The V and J genes are TRBV29-1 and TRBJ2-5, with unresolved D. V was clipped by 5 bases and J by 3 bases, with 16 bases between them. In germline, CDR1 is SQVTM, CDR2 ANQGSEA. The CDR3 sequence is 14 residues long.

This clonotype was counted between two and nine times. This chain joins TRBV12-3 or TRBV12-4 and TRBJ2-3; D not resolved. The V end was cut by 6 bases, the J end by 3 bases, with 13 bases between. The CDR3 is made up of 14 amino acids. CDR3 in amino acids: CASRPNGVTDTQYF. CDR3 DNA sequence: TGTGCCAGCAGGCCCAACGGAGTAACAGATACGCAGTATTTT.

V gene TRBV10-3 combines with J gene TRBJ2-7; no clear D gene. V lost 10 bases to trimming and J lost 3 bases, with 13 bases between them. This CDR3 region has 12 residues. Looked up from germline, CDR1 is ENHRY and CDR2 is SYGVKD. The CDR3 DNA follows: TGTGCCACCTCGCCGTCGGGCTACGAGCAGTACTTC. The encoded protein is CATSPSGYEQYF.

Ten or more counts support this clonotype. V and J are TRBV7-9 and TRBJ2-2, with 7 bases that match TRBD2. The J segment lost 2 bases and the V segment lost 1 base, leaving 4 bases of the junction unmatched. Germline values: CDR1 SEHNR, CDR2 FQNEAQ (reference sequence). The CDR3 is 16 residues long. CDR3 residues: CASSLGLADNTGELFF. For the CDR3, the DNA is TGTGCCAGCAGCTTAGGACTAGCAGATAACACCGGGGAGCTGTTTTTT.